Sequencing of this T cell receptor (beta chain) was carried out in a study of regulatory T cells in long-lasting Graves disease (dated by TCRdb to 2020 to 2022). Background for the entire study: In the newly diagnosed Graves' disease group, patients had been taking antithyroid drugs for less than 3 months. Patients with persistent Graves' disease were compared with patients with newly diagnosed Graves' disease using TCR sequencing and RNA sequencing of peripheral blood. The study was registered as a clinical trial and conducted in China. TCR sequencing covered around 13 persistent and roughly 20 newly diagnosed Graves' disease patients, about 35 samples in total. Findings and caveats that apply to the study as a whole: Sequencing and analysis were restricted to the TCR beta chain. TRBV28, TRBJ1-2 and TRBJ2-5 were preferentially used in persistent disease, while TRBV20-1 and TRBJ2-1 were favored in newly diagnosed disease. A larger number of public clonotypes was shared among persistent patients (about 2,700) than among newly diagnosed patients (around 870). The small sample size was acknowledged by the authors as a limitation that may reduce accuracy. Persistent Graves' disease patients showed lower TCR Shannon entropy and fewer highly expanded clones than newly diagnosed patients, suggesting clonal expansion. Only peripheral blood was studied, because thyroid tissue, the primary lesion, was inaccessible.

Explained via the paper, the time point label denotes: newly diagnosed GD, antithyroid drugs for less than 3 months. For both TCR sequencing and RNA sequencing, RNA was extracted from PBMCs in TRIzol. Graves' disease was diagnosed according to American Thyroid Association guidelines. Patients for the study were recruited at an endocrinology department in Xi'an, China. Each patient gave approximately 9 milliliters of peripheral blood, collected in an EDTA anticoagulant tube. Ficoll Paque Plus density gradient separation was used to isolate PBMCs, and no further T cell sorting was performed. An Agilent 2100 Bioanalyzer and agarose gel were used to check RNA quality, while a NanoDrop 2000 measured RNA concentration. This clonotype was recorded at least ten times. Its cognate antigen has yet to be identified. The junction does not match germline at one end; this may be a read error. Library preparation used multiplex PCR. Sequencing used an Illumina HiSeq 4000. CDR3 regions were amplified by Arm-PCR with iRepertoire HTBI primers to construct TCR beta libraries. Before sequencing, the PCR products underwent gel purification. Per the authors' processing: Gene usage analysis of CDR3 amino acid clonotypes relied on the 55 to 80 TRBV and 14 TRBJ segments identified across samples. COPE and FqMerger were used to merge the filtered high-quality paired reads into contigs. Contigs were aligned with BLAST to IMGT TRBV, TRBD and TRBJ reference genes, and CDR3 was defined per IMGT. Clonotypes above 0.1% frequency were classified as highly expanded clones. Shannon entropy was used to measure repertoire diversity, and the Gini coefficient was used to measure V-J evenness. Clonotypes shared by more than one individual were considered public. TCRdb reanalyzed the raw reads on its own, using fastp at Q25 for trimming and MiXCR for clone calling, and kept in-frame beta chains. One record per CDR3 amino acid sequence lists the most common genes and DNA. Here the V and J calls rest on TCRdb's processing, not on the authors' analysis. The sample includes 450,000 to 600,000 distinct CDR3 sequences, with roughly 13% observed a single time. The ten largest clonotypes hold roughly 9.7% of the sample.

From cysteine to phenylalanine, the CDR3 is 18 amino acids long. The CDR3 DNA has 54 bases and is translated from base 1. CDR1 and CDR2 are drawn from the germline V gene: SGHRS, YFSETQ. These same records also appear under a second study, on T cells in Graves' hyperthyroidism and ophthalmopathy. The second investigation adds: A patient counted as having stable Graves' hyperthyroidism if no progression to ophthalmopathy occurred over 18 months of follow-up. The hyperthyroidism patients were between 18 and 65 years old and newly diagnosed, with a disease duration of less than 2 months. Exclusion was applied to patients with uncontrolled infections, other autoimmune diseases, pregnancy or lactation. Clinical symptoms, serum thyroxine and TRAb, thyroid ultrasound, and orbital computed tomography formed the basis for the diagnoses. For the first round of RT-PCR on the TCR CDR3, the HTBI primer set was used together with the Qiagen OneStep RT-PCR kit. Most expanded thyroid clonotypes (frequency above 0.001) were also detected in blood, suggesting blood repertoires may reflect thyroid immune responses. In cross-validation, a model built on a 13 V-J signature told ophthalmopathy apart from stable hyperthyroidism with approximately 90% sensitivity and around 81% specificity, and in testing the same model reached 80%/75%. In validation, the model predicted progression to ophthalmopathy with 65% to 71% sensitivity and 72% to 75% specificity, a median of roughly seven months before onset. To identify distinguishing TCR V-J signatures, a discovery cohort of around 100 patients was used, comprising 43 with Graves' ophthalmopathy and about 59 with stable Graves' hyperthyroidism. Prospective prediction of ophthalmopathy was tested in an independent validation cohort of about 19 hyperthyroidism patients and some 17 patients who later progressed to ophthalmopathy. For training and testing, the approximately 92 patients in the discovery cohort were randomly divided in a 7:3 ratio. Thyroid tissue and blood T-cell repertoires from more than five Graves' hyperthyroidism patients were also compared in the study. Once sampling was done, hyperthyroidism patients were given methimazole at a starting dose of 30 mg daily, whereas ophthalmopathy patients were given high-dose intravenous methylprednisolone. Libraries were constructed in a second round of multiplex PCR, after which size selection and purification were carried out. Paired-end sequencing of the libraries was performed with 100 bp reads on an Illumina HiSeq2000. SOAPnuke was used to process the raw data, removing reads that contained adapters or uncalled bases, had a mean Phred below 15, or lacked an exact match to the constant primer or identifier. COPE v1.2.5 was used to merge the high-quality paired reads, and each unique nucleotide sequence was defined as a clonotype. MiTCR v1.1 was used to align clonotypes to the IMGT TRBV, TRBD and TRBJ reference segments. Analysis was restricted to V-J combinations with a frequency above 0.0001, which covered 99% to 99.2% of repertoires. A TCS score was defined as the ratio between F50 (clonal expansion) and ExV (chaos), using BLOSUM62-based TCRdist between CDR3 peptides within each V-J. Welch's t-statistics and random forest reduced 514 V-J features to 13, which were used in a naive Bayes classifier (R e1071). Sample size was not statistically predetermined, and blinding of investigators to group allocation was not performed. TCR Vbeta CDR3 sequencing of 120 to 150 peripheral blood samples (43 ophthalmopathy, roughly 72 hyperthyroidism and some 17 progressor patients) is reported in the paper.

The chain is encoded by TRBV5-1 joined to TRBJ2-7; 13 bases in the middle match TRBD2. Sequenced here: peripheral blood mononuclear cells (PBMCs), sampled at new diagnosis, from a patient treated with antithyroid drugs. The sequence was obtained from a man aged 25 to 40 with Graves disease. Donor details come from another sample of the same person, matched by shared clones. The sequenced DNA: TGCGCCAGCAGCTACGGACTAGCGGGAGTCCATACCTCCCACGAGCAGTACTTC. It is translated as CASSYGLAGVHTSHEQYF.